The 21 T cell receptor beta chains below were found in one sample sequenced in a study of control samples from healthy donors and cancer patients. Libraries were prepared by immunoSEQ multiplex PCR; TCRdb keeps only in-frame clonotypes and omits some of them. The repertoire holds 90,000 to 100,000 clones, with 79% as singletons. Sequenced: blood. Receptor source: a young woman in good health.

The chain links TRBV5-1 to TRBJ2-7; a weak D match, TRBD2 (5 bases). V lost 0 bases, J lost 4 bases, and 8 bases lay in between. This CDR3 has 13 residues. Germline lookup yields CDR1 SGHRS and CDR2 YFSETQ. The CDR3 protein is CASSLGEKYEQYF. In DNA, the CDR3 is TGCGCCAGCAGCTTGGGGGAGAAGTACGAGCAGTACTTC.

This chain joins TRBV2 and TRBJ2-7; 8 bases fit TRBD2. Germline CDR1 reads SNHLY; CDR2 reads FYNNEI. V lost 6 bases, J lost 5 bases, and 18 bases stayed unmatched. The length of the CDR3 is 17 residues. Written as DNA, the CDR3 is TGTGCCAGCAGAAGGTCGACTCGTAGCGGGGATATGAACGAGCAGTACTTC. Residues: CASRRSTRSGDMNEQYF. The whole variable domain, remainder taken from reference TRBV2 and TRBJ2-7, is EPEVTQTPSHQVTQMGQEVILRCVPISNHLYFYWYRQILGQKVEFLVSFYNNEISEKSEIFDDQFSVERPDGSNFTLKIRSTKLEDSAMYFCASRRSTRSGDMNEQYFGPGTRLTVT.

The chain employs TRBV11-2 and TRBJ2-7, with 8 bases aligning to TRBD1. Per the germline V gene, CDR1 is SGHAT and CDR2 is FQNNGV. This CDR3 has 16 residues. Unmatched junction bases numbered 12, after V lost 5 bases and J lost 3 bases. CDR3 sequence: CASSPRTGILLYEQYF. The CDR3 DNA is TGTGCCAGCAGCCCTCGGACAGGGATCTTGCTCTACGAGCAGTACTTC.

The rearrangement joins TRBV6-2 or TRBV6-3 to TRBJ2-1, with 7 nucleotides matching TRBD2. Germline V lookup: CDR1 MNHEY, CDR2 SVGEGT. V shed 5 bases and J 2 bases; nucleotides not matched to a gene: 3. The length of the CDR3 is 14 residues. This chain's CDR3 is CASSPRGAYNEQFF. Written as DNA, the CDR3 is TGTGCCAGCAGTCCCCGGGGGGCCTACAATGAGCAGTTCTTC.

V is TRBV18 and J is TRBJ2-4, with 9 bases identical to TRBD2. This CDR3 has 17 residues. Trimming took 3 bases from V and 8 from J; bases not matched to a gene: 14. From germline, CDR1 is KGHSH and CDR2 LQKENI. The CDR3 nucleotides are TGTGCCAGCTCACCCCGTCGGGTAGCGGGGGCCGGGGACATTCAGTACTTC. Translated, it gives CASSPRRVAGAGDIQYF. Looking up the rest from reference TRBV18 and TRBJ2-4 gives the full variable domain: NAGVMQNPRHLVRRRGQEARLRCSPMKGHSHVYWYRQLPEEGLKFMVYLQKENIIDESGMPKERFSAEFPKEGPSILRIQQVVRGDSAAYFCASSPRRVAGAGDIQYFGAGTRLSVL.

The rearrangement joins TRBV6-2 or TRBV6-3 to TRBJ1-2; 8 bases fit TRBD1. CDR1 and CDR2 (germline): MNHEY, SVGEGT. This CDR3 region has 15 residues. With 6 bases clipped from V and 3 bases from J, the junction kept 9 bases outside the gene matches. The DNA of the CDR3 is TGTGCCAGCAGCCCAACGGACAGGGCTGACTATGGCTACACCTTC. Its translation: CASSPTDRADYGYTF.

This clone has a single count. J is TRBJ2-1 and V is TRBV30, with 9 bases fitting TRBD2. Germline CDR1 and CDR2: GTSNPN and SVGIG (reference sequence). J lost 8 bases, V lost 4 bases, and 9 bases had no gene match. The CDR3 is made up of 14 amino acids. Here the CDR3 reads CAWTQIAGVHEQFF. Here the CDR3 DNA reads TGTGCCTGGACACAGATAGCGGGGGTTCATGAGCAGTTCTTC.

This sequence joins TRBV6-5 and TRBJ1-2; tentatively, D is TRBD1 (6 bases). Deletions cut 4 bases from V and 3 bases from J, with 12 bases between. Germline CDR1 and CDR2: MNHEY and SVGAGI. The CDR3 runs 14 residues. The CDR3 protein is CASSLGGMDYGYTF. In DNA, the CDR3 is TGTGCCAGCAGTTTAGGGGGGATGGACTATGGCTACACCTTC.

This chain uses TRBV15 with TRBJ1-2; possibly TRBD1 for D (6 bases). Germline V lookup: CDR1 LNHNV, CDR2 YYDKDF (reference sequence). The CDR3 totals 14 residues. With 4 bases removed from V and 4 bases from J, the gap between germline ends came to 13 bases. This chain's CDR3 is CATSTGAGFYGYTF. For the CDR3, the DNA is TGTGCCACCAGCACGGGGGCAGGCTTCTATGGCTACACCTTC.

This rearrangement joins TRBV27 to TRBJ1-4, with 7 nucleotides matching TRBD1. The ends lost 4 bases at V and 5 bases at J; junction bases unmatched: 10. The germline gives CDR1 MNHEY, CDR2 SMNVEV (reference sequence). The CDR3 loop spans 16 amino acids. CDR3 DNA: TGTGCCAGCAGTTCACAGGGACAGACGACGAATGAAAAACTGTTTTTT. It translates to CASSSQGQTTNEKLFF.

This rearrangement joins TRBV7-2 to TRBJ2-5, with 7 bases lining up with TRBD1. Germline CDR1 and CDR2: SGHTA and FQGNSA. This CDR3 region has 14 residues. V shed 5 bases and J 0 bases; nucleotides not matched to a gene: 3. The CDR3 coding sequence is TGTGCCAGCAGCGAGGGACAGTACCAAGAGACCCAGTACTTC. The encoded protein is CASSEGQYQETQYF.

V and J are TRBV9 and TRBJ2-1; weak D call: TRBD1 (5 bases). This CDR3 is built from 14 residues. With 0 bases removed from V and 6 bases from J, the gap between germline ends came to 10 bases. Germline V gene lookup returns CDR1 SGDLS and CDR2 YYNGEE. CDR3 nucleotide sequence: TGTGCCAGCAGCGTAGCTCCCGACAGCAATGAGCAGTTCTTC. Its protein product is CASSVAPDSNEQFF.

V and J are TRBV10-2 and TRBJ2-7; 9 bases align to TRBD2. Germline CDR1 WSHSY, CDR2 SAAADI. V was pared by 6 bases and J by 2 bases, with 2 bases of the junction left unmatched. The CDR3 consists of 13 residues. For the CDR3, the DNA is TGCGCCAGCAGGACTAGCGGACCCTACGAGCAGTACTTC. This gives the protein CASRTSGPYEQYF.

The chain carries TRBV3-1 (or the pseudogene TRBV3-2) and TRBJ2-3; 7 bases are a match to TRBD1. CDR1 and CDR2 (germline): LGHDT, YNNKEL (reference sequence). The length of the CDR3 is 15 residues. V shed 1 base, J shed 5 bases, and the junction held 6 bases outside the gene matches. The CDR3 DNA reads as TGTGCCAGCAGCCAAGTTGGACAGGCTGGAGATACGCAGTATTTT. Translating gives CASSQVGQAGDTQYF.

This chain uses TRBV7-8 with TRBJ1-5; D is ambiguous. This CDR3 comprises 14 residues. Germline V gene lookup returns CDR1 SGHVS and CDR2 FQNEAQ. The V gene lost 5 bases and the J gene lost 4 bases, with 12 bases spanning the gap. The CDR3 sequence is CASSPSVGNQPQHF. CDR3 DNA: TGTGCCAGCAGCCCCTCAGTAGGAAATCAGCCCCAGCATTTT.

The CDR3 DNA sequence: TGTGCCAGCAGCGTCCGGGGGGACACTGAAGCTTTCTTT. Translated, it gives CASSVRGDTEAFF. The chain is built from TRBV6-5 and TRBJ1-1; possible D gene TRBD1, 5 bases. Germline CDR1 reads MNHEY; CDR2 reads SVGAGI. The CDR3 consists of 13 residues. V was trimmed by 6 bases and J by 3 bases, leaving 11 bases between them.

V usage is TRBV30 and J usage is TRBJ1-1; D might be TRBD1 (5 bases). V lost 8 bases and J lost 3, with 16 bases in between. The CDR3 covers 13 residues. Germline V gene sequence: CDR1 GTSNPN, CDR2 SVGIG (reference sequence). The CDR3 sequence is CAGKKWGDTEAFF. CDR3 bases: TGTGCCGGCAAGAAGTGGGGGGACACTGAAGCTTTCTTT.

V is TRBV10-3 and J is TRBJ1-2, with 9 bases identical to TRBD1. The V and J ends lost 8 bases and 4 bases, in that order; junction bases with no gene match: 11. The CDR3 is 15 residues long. The V gene's germline CDR1 is ENHRY and CDR2 SYGVKD. Written as DNA, the CDR3 is TGTGCCATCTCCTATCCGGGACAGGGAGGCTATGGCTACACCTTC. Amino acid sequence: CAISYPGQGGYGYTF.

This clone was detected a few times. The chain is built from TRBV10-3 and TRBJ1-5, with 7 bases aligning to TRBD1. The CDR3 spans 13 residues. The trim removed 5 bases at V and 4 bases at J, leaving 2 bases unmatched. Germline V lookup: CDR1 ENHRY, CDR2 SYGVKD. DNA for the CDR3: TGTGCCATCAGTTCGGGACAGAATCAGCCCCAGCATTTT. It yields the protein CAISSGQNQPQHF.

The chain uses TRBV5-1 and TRBJ2-5; D may be TRBD2 (7 bases). CDR3 length: 15 amino acids. V dropped 0 bases and J dropped 4 bases, with 13 bases sitting between them. The germline V gene encodes CDR1 SGHRS and CDR2 YFSETQ. In DNA, the CDR3 is TGCGCCAGCAGCTTGGGTACAGGGAGGGGAGAGACCCAGTACTTC. Amino acid sequence: CASSLGTGRGETQYF.

J is TRBJ1-5 and V is TRBV19, with D possibly being TRBD1 (6 bases). Germline CDR1 and CDR2: LNHDA and SQIVND (reference sequence). V shed 5 bases and J shed 3 bases, with 11 bases lying between them. There are 14 residues in the CDR3. The CDR3 nucleotides read TGTGCCAGTAGTTTACAGGGCAACAATCAGCCCCAGCATTTT. It encodes CASSLQGNNQPQHF.